This T cell receptor (beta chain) is from a study of blood T cell repertoires in COVID-19. At the level of the study: From T cells, B-cell-depleted T cells, or PBMCs came the material, which was cDNA or gDNA.

Per the authors' pipeline: Amplification with reference gene primers provided the estimates of nucleated cell counts. Some clones are missing from TCRdb's copy, which holds only in-frame ones; the method was immunoSEQ multiplex PCR. V and J calls and clone size are copied from that table; D and trimming were computed from the DNA. The sample records under 250,000 clones, around 82% being singletons. This clone showed up just a few times. A read error may produce the germline difference seen at one junction end. CDR3 length equals 13 residues. The sample taken for sequencing was peripheral blood. The source of this sequence is an older woman with acute or convalescent COVID-19. The chain links TRBV12-3 or TRBV12-4 to TRBJ2-7; 7 nucleotides line up with TRBD1. The CDR3 sequence is CASSSNEGQQPNF. For the CDR3, the DNA is TGTGCCAGCAGTTCAAACGAGGGACAGCAGCCAAACTTC.